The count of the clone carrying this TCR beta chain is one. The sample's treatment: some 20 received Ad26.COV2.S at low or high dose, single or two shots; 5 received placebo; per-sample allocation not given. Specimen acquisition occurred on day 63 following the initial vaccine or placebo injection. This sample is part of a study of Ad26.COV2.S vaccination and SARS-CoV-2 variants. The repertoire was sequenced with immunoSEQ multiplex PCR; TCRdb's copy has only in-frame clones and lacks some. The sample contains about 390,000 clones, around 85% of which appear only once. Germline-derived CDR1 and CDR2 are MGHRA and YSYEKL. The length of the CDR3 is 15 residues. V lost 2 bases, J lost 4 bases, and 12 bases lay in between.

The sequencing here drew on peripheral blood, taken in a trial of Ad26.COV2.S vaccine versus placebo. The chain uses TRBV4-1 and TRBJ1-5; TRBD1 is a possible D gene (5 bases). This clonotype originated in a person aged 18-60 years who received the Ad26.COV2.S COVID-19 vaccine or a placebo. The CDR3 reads CASSQPLAGNQPQHF. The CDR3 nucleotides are TGCGCCAGCAGCCAACCCCTCGCAGGGAATCAGCCCCAGCATTTT.